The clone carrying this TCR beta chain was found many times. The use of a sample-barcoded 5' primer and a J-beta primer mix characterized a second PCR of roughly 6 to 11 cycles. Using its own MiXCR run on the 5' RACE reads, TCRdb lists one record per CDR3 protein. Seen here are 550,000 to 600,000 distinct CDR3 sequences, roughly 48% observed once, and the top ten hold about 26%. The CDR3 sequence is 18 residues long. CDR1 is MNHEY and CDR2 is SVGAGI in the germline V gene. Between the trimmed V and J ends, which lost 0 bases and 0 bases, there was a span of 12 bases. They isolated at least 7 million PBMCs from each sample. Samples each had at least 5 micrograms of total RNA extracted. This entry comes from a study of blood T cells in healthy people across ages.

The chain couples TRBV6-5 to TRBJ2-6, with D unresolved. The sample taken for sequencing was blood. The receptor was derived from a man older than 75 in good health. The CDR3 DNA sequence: TGTGCCAGCAGTTACTCGACCGTTCTCCGCTCTGGGGCCAACGTCCTGACTTTC. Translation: CASSYSTVLRSGANVLTF.